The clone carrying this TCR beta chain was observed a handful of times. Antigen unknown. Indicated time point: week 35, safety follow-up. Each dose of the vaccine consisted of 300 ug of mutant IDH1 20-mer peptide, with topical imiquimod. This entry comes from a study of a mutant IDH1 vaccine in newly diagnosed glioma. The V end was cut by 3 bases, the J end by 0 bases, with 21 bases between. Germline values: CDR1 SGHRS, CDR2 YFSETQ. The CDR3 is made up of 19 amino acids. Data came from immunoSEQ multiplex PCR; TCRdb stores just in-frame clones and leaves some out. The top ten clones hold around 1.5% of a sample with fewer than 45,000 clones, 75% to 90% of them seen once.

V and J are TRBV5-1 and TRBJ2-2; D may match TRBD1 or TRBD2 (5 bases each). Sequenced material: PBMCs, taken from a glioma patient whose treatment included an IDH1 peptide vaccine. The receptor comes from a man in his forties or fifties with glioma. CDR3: CASSWAAGSNIANTGELFF. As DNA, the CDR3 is TGCGCCAGCAGCTGGGCGGCAGGGAGCAACATCGCGAACACCGGGGAGCTGTTTTTT.